The entry below gives a single T cell receptor beta chain sequence along with its context. This record comes from a study of blood T cell repertoires in COVID-19. About the research overall: Both acute and convalescent COVID-19 samples were obtained from the United States, Italy and Spain.

As originally analysed: Estimated nucleated cell counts came from reference gene primer amplification. The method was immunoSEQ multiplex PCR; TCRdb's version includes in-frame clones alone and lacks a portion of them. The D gene and trimming were derived from the DNA, and the V and J assignments and clone size from that table. The sample consists of roughly 130,000 clones, about four fifths of them appearing once. V lost 2 bases, J lost 2 bases, and 13 bases lay in between. CDR1 MNHNS and CDR2 SASEGT come from the germline V gene. The CDR3 length is 16 residues. V usage is TRBV6-1 and J usage is TRBJ1-3; D gene ambiguous. Sequencing was done on a sample of peripheral blood. This clonotype was sampled from a woman aged 50 to 65 with acute or convalescent COVID-19. CDR3 DNA: TGTGCCAGCAGTGAACAGCCGGCGGTGACTGGAAACACCATATATTTT. This sequence encodes CASSEQPAVTGNTIYF.